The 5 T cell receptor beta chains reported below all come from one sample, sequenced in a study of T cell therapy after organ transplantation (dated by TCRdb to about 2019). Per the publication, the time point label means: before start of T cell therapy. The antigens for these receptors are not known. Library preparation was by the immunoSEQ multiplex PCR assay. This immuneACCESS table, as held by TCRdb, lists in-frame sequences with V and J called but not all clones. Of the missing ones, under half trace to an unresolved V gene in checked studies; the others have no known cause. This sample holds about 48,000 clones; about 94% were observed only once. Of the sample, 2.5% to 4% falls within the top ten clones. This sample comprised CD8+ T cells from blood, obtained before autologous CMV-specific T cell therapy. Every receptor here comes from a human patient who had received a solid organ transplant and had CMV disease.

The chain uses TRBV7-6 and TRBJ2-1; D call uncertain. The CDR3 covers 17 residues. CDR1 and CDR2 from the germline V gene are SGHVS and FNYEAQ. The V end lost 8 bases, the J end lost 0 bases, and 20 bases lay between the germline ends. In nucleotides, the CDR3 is TGTGCCAGCCAGAAAGAACAACAGAGAAGCTCCTACAATGAGCAGTTCTTC. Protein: CASQKEQQRSSYNEQFF.

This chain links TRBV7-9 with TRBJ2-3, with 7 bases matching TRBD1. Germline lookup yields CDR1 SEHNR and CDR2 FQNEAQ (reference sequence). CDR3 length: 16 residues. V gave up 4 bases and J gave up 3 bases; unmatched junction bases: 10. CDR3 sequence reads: CASSSRIARGTDTQYF. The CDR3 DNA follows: TGTGCCAGCAGCTCCCGAATAGCCAGGGGGACAGATACGCAGTATTTT. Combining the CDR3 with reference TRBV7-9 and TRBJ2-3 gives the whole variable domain DTGVSQNPRHKITKRGQNVTFRCDPISEHNRLYWYRQTLGQGPEFLTYFQNEAQLEKSRLLSDRFSAERPKGSFSTLEIQRTEQGDSAMYLCASSSRIARGTDTQYFGPGTRLTVL.

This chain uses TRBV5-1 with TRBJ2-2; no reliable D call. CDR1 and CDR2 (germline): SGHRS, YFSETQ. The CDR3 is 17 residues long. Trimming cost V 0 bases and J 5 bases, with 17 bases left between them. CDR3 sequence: CASSLAVGAAVTGELFF. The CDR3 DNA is TGCGCCAGCAGCTTGGCTGTCGGTGCGGCGGTGACCGGGGAGCTGTTTTTT.

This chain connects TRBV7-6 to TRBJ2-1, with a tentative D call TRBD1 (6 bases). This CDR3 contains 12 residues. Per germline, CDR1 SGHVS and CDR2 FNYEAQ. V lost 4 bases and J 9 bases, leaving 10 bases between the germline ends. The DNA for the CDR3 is TGTGCCAGCAGCTCACAGGGTCTTGAGCAGTTCTTC. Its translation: CASSSQGLEQFF.

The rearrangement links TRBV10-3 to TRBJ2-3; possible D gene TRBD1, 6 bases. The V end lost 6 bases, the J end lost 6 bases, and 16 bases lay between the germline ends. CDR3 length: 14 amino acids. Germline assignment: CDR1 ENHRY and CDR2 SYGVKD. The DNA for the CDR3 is TGTGCCATCAGGCGGACAGTCAAAGGGGATACGCAGTATTTT. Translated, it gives CAIRRTVKGDTQYF.